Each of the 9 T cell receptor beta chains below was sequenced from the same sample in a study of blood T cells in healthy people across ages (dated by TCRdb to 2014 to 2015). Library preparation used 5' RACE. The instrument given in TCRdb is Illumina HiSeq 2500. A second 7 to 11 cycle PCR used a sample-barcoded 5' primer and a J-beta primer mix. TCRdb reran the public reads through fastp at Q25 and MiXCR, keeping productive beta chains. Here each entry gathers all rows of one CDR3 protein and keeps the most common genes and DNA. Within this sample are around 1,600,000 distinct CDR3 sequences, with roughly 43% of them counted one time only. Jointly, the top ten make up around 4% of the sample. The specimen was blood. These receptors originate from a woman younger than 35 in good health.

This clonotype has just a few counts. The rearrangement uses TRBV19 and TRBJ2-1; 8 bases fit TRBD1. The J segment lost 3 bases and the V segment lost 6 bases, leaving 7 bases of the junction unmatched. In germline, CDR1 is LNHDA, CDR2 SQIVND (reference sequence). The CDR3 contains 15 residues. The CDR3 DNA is TGTGCCAGTAGGGGGTGGACAGGGAACTACAATGAGCAGTTCTTC. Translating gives CASRGWTGNYNEQFF.

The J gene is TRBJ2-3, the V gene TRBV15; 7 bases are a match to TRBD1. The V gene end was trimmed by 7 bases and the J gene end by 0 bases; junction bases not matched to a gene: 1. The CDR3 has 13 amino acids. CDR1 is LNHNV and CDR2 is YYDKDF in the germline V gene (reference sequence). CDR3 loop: CATNRGSTDTQYF. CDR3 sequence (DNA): TGTGCCACCAACAGGGGTAGCACAGATACGCAGTATTTT.

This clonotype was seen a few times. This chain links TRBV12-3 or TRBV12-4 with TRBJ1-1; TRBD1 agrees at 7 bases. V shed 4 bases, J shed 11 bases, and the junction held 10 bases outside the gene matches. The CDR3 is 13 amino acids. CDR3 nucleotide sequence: TGTGCCAGCAGTTATCCCCCCACAGGGGTGGCTTTCTTT. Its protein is CASSYPPTGVAFF.

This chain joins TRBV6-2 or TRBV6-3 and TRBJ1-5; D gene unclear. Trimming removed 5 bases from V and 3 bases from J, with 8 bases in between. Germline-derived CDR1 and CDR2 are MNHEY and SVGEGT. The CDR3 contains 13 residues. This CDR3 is CASSQVINQPQHF. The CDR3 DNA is TGTGCCAGCAGTCAGGTAATCAATCAGCCCCAGCATTTT.

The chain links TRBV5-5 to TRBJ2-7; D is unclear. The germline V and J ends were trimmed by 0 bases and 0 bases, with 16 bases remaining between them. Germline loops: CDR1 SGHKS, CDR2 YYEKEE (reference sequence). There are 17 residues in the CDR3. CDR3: CASSLDLGQTYSYEQYF. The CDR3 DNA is TGTGCCAGCAGCTTGGACCTTGGGCAGACCTACTCCTACGAGCAGTACTTC. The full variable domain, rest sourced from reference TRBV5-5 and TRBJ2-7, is DAGVTQSPTHLIKTRGQQVTLRCSPISGHKSVSWYQQVLGQGPQFIFQYYEKEERGRGNFPDRFSARQFPNYSSELNVNALLLGDSALYLCASSLDLGQTYSYEQYFGPGTRLTVT.

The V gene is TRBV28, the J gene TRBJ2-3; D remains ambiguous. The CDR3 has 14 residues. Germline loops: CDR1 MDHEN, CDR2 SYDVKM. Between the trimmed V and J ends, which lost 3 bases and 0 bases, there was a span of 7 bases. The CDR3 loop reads CASSFAESTDTQYF. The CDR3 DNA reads TGTGCCAGCAGTTTCGCAGAGAGCACAGATACGCAGTATTTT.

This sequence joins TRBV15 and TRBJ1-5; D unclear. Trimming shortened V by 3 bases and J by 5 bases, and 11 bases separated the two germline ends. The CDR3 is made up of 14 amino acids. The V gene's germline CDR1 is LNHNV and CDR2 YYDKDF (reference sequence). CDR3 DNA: TGTGCCACCAGCAGCATAACAGTATATCAGCCCCAGCATTTT. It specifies CATSSITVYQPQHF.

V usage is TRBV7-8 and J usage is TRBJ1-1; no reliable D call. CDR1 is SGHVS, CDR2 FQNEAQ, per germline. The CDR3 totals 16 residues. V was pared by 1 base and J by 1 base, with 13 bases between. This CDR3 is CASSLVGGSGNTEAFF. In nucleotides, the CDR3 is TGTGCCAGCAGCTTAGTGGGAGGGTCGGGGAACACTGAAGCTTTCTTT.

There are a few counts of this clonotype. The CDR3 sequence is CASSYTQRRELFF. The DNA of the CDR3 is TGCGCCAGCAGCTACACACAGCGACGAGAGCTGTTTTTT. The V gene is TRBV4-3, the J gene TRBJ2-2; no definite D call. CDR3 length: 13 residues. V lost 5 bases and J lost 11, with 15 bases in between. CDR1 and CDR2 from the germline V gene are LGHNA and YSLEER.